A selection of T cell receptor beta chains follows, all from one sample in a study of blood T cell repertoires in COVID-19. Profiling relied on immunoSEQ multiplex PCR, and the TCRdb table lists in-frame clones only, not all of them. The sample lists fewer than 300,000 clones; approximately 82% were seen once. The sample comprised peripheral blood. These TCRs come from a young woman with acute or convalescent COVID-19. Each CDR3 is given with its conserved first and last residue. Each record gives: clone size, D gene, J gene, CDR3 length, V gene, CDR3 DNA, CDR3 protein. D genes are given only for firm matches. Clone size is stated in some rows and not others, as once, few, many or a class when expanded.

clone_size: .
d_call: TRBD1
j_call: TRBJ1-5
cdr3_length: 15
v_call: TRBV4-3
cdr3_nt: TGCGCCAGCAGCCCAAACTGGGACAGGGACCAGCCCCAGCATTTT
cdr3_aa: CASSPNWDRDQPQHF

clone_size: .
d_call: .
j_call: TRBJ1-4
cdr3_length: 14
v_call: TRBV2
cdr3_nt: TGTGCCAGCTCCCAGGGGATGGATGATGAAAAACTGTTTTTT
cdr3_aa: CASSQGMDDEKLFF

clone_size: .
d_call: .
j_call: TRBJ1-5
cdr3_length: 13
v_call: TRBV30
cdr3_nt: TGTGCCTGGAGTGTTTCCGGGGGTCAGCCCCAGCATTTT
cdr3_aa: CAWSVSGGQPQHF

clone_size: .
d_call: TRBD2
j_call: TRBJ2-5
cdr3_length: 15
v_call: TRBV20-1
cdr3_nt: TGCAGTGCTAGTCTTCCTAGCGGGTCCCGAGAGACCCAGTACTTC
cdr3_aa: CSASLPSGSRETQYF

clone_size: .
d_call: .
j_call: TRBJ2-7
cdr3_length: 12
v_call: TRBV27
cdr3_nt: TGTGCCAGCAGTAGTACAGGGTACGAGCAGTACTTC
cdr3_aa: CASSSTGYEQYF

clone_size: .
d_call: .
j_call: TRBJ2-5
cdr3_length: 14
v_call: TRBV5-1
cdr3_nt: TGCGCCAGCAGCCCAGGAAGGGGGCAAGAGACCCAGTACTTC
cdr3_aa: CASSPGRGQETQYF

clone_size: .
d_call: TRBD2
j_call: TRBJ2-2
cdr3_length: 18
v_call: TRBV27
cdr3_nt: TGTGCCAGCACTCACCTAGCGGGAGGGCCTCTAGGTTCCGGGGAGCTGTTTTTT
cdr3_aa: CASTHLAGGPLGSGELFF

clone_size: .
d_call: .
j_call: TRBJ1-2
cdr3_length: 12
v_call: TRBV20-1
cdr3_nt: TGCAGTGCCAGTCGTGGAGACTATGGCTACACCTTC
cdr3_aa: CSASRGDYGYTF

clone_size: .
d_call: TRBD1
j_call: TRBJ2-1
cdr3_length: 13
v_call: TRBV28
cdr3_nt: TGTGCCAGCATAGGACAGGGAAACAATGAGCAGTTCTTC
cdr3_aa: CASIGQGNNEQFF

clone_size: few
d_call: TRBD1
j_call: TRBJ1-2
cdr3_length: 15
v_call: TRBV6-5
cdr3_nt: TGTGCCAGCAGTTACTCGACAGGGACGGGCTATGGCTACACCTTC
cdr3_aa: CASSYSTGTGYGYTF

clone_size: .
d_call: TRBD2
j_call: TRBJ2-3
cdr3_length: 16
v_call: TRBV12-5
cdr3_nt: TGTGCTAGTGGTTTGGTAATACTAGCGGGAGGAGATACGCAGTATTTT
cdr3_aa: CASGLVILAGGDTQYF

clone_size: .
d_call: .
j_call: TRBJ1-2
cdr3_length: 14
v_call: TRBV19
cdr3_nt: TGTGCCAGTAGTATAGGGACTGCGAACTATGGCTACACCTTC
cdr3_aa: CASSIGTANYGYTF

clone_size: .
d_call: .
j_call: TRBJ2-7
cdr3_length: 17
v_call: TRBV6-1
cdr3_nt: TGTGCCAGCAGTGAAGATCGACTGGCCTGGAGCTCCTACGAGCAGTACTTC
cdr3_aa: CASSEDRLAWSSYEQYF

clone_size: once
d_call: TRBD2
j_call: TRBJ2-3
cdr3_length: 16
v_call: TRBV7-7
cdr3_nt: TGTGCTAGCAGCCCAAGCAGCGGGAGTGGCACAGATACGCAGTATTTT
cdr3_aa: CASSPSSGSGTDTQYF

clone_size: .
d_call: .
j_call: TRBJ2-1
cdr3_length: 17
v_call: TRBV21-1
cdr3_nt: TGTGCCAGCAGCAAATGCCCCCGGAGATTAAAAAACAATGAGCAGTTCTTC
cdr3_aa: CASSKCPRRLKNNEQFF

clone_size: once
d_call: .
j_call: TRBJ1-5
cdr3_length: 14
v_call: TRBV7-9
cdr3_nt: TGTGCCAGCAGCTTACAGGGGTATGGGCAGCCCCAGCATTTT
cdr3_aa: CASSLQGYGQPQHF

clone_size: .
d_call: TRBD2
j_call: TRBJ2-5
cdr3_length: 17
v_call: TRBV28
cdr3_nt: TGTGCCAGCAGTTTATTGGGGGTAGCGGGAGGTAAAGAGACCCAGTACTTC
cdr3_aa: CASSLLGVAGGKETQYF

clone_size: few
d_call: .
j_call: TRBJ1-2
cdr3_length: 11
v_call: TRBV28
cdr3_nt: TGTGCCGCCGAGTTCGGGTATGGCTACACCTTC
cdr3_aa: CAAEFGYGYTF

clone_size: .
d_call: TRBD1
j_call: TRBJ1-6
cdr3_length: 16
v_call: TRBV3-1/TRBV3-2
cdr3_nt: TGTGCCAGCAGCCACAGGGGGACAGGAGATAATTCACCCCTCCACTTT
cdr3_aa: CASSHRGTGDNSPLHF

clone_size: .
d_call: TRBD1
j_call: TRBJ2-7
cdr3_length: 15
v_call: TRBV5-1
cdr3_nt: TGCGCCAGCGGCACCTGGACAGGGTTGTCCTACGAGCAGTACTTC
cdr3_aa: CASGTWTGLSYEQYF

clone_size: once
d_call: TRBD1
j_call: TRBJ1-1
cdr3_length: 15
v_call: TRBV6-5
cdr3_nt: TGTGCCAGCAGTTACCTCGGACAGGGGGCCACTGAAGCTTTCTTT
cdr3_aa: CASSYLGQGATEAFF

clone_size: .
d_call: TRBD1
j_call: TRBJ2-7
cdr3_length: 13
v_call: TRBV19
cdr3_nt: TGTGCCAGTAGTACGGACAGGGCCTACGAGCAGTACTTC
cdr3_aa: CASSTDRAYEQYF

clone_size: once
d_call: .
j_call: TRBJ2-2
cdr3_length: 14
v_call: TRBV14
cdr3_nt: TGTGCCAGCAGCCAACCGGGAAACACCGGGGAGCTGTTTTTT
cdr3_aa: CASSQPGNTGELFF

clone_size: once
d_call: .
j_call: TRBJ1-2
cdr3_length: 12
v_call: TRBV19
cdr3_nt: TGTGCCAGTACCATGGGAGACTATGGCTACACCTTC
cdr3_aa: CASTMGDYGYTF

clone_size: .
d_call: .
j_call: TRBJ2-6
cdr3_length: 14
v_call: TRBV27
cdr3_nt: TGTGCCAGCAGTTTCGGGTCTGGGGCCAACGTCCTGACTTTC
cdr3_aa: CASSFGSGANVLTF

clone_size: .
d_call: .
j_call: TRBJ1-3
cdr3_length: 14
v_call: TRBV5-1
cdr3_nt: TGCGCCAGCAGCTTGGGACAGCCTGGAAACACCATATATTTT
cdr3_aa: CASSLGQPGNTIYF

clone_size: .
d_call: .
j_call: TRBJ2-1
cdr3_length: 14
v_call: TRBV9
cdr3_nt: TGTGCCAGCACCCTCGGGGATGCCTACAATGAGCAGTTCTTC
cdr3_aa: CASTLGDAYNEQFF

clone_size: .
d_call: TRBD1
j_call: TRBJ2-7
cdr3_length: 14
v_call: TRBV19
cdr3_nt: TGTGCCAGTAGAAGGACAGGGGGCCAGTACGAGCAGTACTTC
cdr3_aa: CASRRTGGQYEQYF

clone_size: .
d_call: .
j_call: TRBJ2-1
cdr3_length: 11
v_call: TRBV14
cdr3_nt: TGTGCCAGCAGGCAGTACAATGAGCAGTTCTTC
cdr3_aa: CASRQYNEQFF

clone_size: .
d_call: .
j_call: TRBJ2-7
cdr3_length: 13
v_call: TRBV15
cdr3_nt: TGTGCCACCAGCGCCCGACTGAATTACGAGCAGTACTTC
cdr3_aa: CATSARLNYEQYF

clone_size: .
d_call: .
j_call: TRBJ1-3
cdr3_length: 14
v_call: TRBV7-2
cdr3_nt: TGTGCCAGCAGCCAGCGAAGGGGAGGAAACACCATATATTTT
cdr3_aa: CASSQRRGGNTIYF

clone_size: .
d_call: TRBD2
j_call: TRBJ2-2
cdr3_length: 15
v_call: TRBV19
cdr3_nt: TGTGCCAGTATTGGGACTAGCCTTTTCACCGGGGAGCTGTTTTTT
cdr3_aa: CASIGTSLFTGELFF

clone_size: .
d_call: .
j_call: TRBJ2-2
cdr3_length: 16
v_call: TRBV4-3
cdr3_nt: TGCGCCAGCAGCCAAGATCGGGGGGCCGACACCGGGGAGCTGTTTTTT
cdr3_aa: CASSQDRGADTGELFF

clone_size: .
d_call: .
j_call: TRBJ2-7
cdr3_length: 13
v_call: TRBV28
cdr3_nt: TGTGCCAGCAGCACCGTAGCGCCCTACGAGCAGTACTTC
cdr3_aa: CASSTVAPYEQYF

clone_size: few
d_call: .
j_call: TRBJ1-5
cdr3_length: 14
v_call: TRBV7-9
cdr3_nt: TGTGCCAGCAGCTTTTCAGGGCCCAATCAGCCCCAGCATTTT
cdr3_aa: CASSFSGPNQPQHF

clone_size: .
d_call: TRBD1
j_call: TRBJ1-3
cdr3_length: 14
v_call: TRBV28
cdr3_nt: TGTGCCAGCAGCCCGACAGGGACTGGAAACACCATATATTTT
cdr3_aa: CASSPTGTGNTIYF

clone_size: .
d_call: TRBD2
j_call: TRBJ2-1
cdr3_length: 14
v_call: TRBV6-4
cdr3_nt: TGTGCCAGCAGTGAAGCGGGAGGTGGCAATGAGCAGTTCTTC
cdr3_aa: CASSEAGGGNEQFF

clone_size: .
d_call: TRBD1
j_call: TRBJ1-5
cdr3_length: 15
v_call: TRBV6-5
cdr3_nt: TGTGCCAGCAGTCTGGACAGGAGTAGCAATCAGCCCCAGCATTTT
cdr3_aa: CASSLDRSSNQPQHF

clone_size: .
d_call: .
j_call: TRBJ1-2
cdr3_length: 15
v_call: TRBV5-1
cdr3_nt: TGCGCCAGCAGCTGGGGGGACTCAGCTAACTATGGCTACACCTTC
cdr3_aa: CASSWGDSANYGYTF

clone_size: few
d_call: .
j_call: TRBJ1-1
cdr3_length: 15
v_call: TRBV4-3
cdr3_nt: TGCGCCAGCAGCAGCCGTCAGGCCCTGAACACTGAAGCTTTCTTT
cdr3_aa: CASSSRQALNTEAFF

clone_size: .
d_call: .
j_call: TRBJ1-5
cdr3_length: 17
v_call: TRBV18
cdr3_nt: TGTGCCAGCTCGCGTCGGGGGGAGGAGCAAGGAAATCAGCCCCAGCATTTT
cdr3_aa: CASSRRGEEQGNQPQHF

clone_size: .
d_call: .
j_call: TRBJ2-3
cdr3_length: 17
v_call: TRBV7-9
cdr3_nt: TGTGCCAGCAGCTTAGCGAACCTCCTAGCTTCCACAGATACGCAGTATTTT
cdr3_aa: CASSLANLLASTDTQYF

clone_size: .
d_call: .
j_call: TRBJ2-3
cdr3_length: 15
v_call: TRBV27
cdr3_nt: TGTGCCAGCAGTACGTGGGGCGCCCGCACAGATACGCAGTATTTT
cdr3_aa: CASSTWGARTDTQYF

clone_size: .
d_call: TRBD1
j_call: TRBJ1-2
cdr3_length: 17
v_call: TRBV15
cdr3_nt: TGTGCCACCAGCAGAGGCTCCCTGACAGGGCGCAACTATGGCTACACCTTC
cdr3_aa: CATSRGSLTGRNYGYTF

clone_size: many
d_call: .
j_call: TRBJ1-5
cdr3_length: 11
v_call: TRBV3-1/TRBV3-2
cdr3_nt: TGTCCTAACCTCGGCAATCAGCCCCAGCATTTT
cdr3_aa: CPNLGNQPQHF

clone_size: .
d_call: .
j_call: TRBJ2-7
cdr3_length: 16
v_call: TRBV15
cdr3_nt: TGTGCCACCAGCAGAGGGCGTACAGGAGTGAAATACGAGCAGTACTTC
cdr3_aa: CATSRGRTGVKYEQYF

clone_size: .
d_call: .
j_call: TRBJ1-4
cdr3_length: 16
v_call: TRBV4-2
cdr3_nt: TGTGCCAGCAGCCAAGATCTCCAGGGTTTATGGGAAAAACTGTTTTTT
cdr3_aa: CASSQDLQGLWEKLFF

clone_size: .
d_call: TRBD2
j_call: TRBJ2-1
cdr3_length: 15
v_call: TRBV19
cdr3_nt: TGTGCCAGTAGTACAGGGACTAGCGGGACCCGAGAGCAGTTCTTC
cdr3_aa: CASSTGTSGTREQFF

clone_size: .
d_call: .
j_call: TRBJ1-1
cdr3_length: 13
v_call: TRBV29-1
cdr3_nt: TGCAGCGTTGCCAGGGGATTGAACACTGAAGCTTTCTTT
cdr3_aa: CSVARGLNTEAFF

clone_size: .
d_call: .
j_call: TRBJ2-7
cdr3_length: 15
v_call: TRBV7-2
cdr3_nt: TGTGCCAGCAGCTTAGACGGGAGTTTTCCCAACGAGCAGTACTTC
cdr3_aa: CASSLDGSFPNEQYF

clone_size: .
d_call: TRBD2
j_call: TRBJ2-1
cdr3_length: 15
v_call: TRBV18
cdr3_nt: TGTGCCAGCTCACCACAAAGCGGGAGGTTGAATGAGCAGTTCTTC
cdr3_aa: CASSPQSGRLNEQFF

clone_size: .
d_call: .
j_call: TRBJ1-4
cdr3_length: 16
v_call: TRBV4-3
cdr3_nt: TGCGCCAGCAGCCAAGGCGATACAGGAGCCGGTGAAAAACTGTTTTTT
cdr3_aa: CASSQGDTGAGEKLFF

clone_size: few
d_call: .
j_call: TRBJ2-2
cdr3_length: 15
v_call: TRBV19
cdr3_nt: TGTGCCAGTATTGGGAGTCCGTTGAACACCGGGGAGCTGTTTTTT
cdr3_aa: CASIGSPLNTGELFF

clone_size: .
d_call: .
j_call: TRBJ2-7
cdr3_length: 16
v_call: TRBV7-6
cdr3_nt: TGTGCCAGCAGCCCCGCCCGGCTTGCGGCAGCCTACGAGCAGTACTTC
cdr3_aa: CASSPARLAAAYEQYF

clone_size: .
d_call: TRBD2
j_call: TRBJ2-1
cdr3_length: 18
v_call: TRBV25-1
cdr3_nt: TGTGCCAGCAGTGAATACTTTAGCGGGCCGAGCTCCTACAATGAGCAGTTCTTC
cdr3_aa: CASSEYFSGPSSYNEQFF

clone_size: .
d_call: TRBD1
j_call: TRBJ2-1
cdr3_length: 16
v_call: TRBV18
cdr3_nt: TGTGCCAGCTCACCCCCCCCGGGACAGGTCCGCAATGAGCAGTTCTTC
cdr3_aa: CASSPPPGQVRNEQFF

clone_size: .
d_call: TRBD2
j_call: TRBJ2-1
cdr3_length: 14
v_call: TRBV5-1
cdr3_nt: TGCGCCAGCAGCTCTCTAGCGGGGGACAATGAGCAGTTCTTC
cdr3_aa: CASSSLAGDNEQFF

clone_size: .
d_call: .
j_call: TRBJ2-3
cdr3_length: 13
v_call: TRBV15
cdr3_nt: TGTGCCACCAGCAGAGTCGGTGATGATACGCAGTATTTT
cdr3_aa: CATSRVGDDTQYF

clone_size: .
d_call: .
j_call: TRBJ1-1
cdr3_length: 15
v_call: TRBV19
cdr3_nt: TGTGCCAGTAGTATTGGGGGCCCTCTGAACACTGAAGCTTTCTTT
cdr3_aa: CASSIGGPLNTEAFF

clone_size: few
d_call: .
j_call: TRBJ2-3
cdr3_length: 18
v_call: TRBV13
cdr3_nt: TGTGCCAGCAGCTTAGGGGCAATCAGGTCCTCTAGCACAGATACGCAGTATTTT
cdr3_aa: CASSLGAIRSSSTDTQYF